A single sample is the source of the 4 T cell receptor beta chains below, sequenced in a study of vaccination and CD4 T cells after COVID-19. No antigens are known for them. As to treatment: roughly ten-day PBMC culture with coronavirus spike peptide pools or control peptides (ViraFEST assay). The Oncomine TCR Beta short-read assay generated sequence data from the DNA of cultured CD4+ T cells. TCRdb re-called the PCR reads with MiXCR, one entry per CDR3 protein. The repertoire holds approximately 9,000 distinct CDR3 sequences, with 45% to 65% as singletons. Sequencing input: CD4+ T cells from blood, cultured in vitro. All receptors derive from a human donor who had recovered from COVID-19.

This sequence joins TRBV21-1 and TRBJ2-6; the table's TRBD1 call for D was not verified on the DNA. TRBV21-1 is flagged as a pseudogene. The CDR3 is made up of 17 amino acids. Written as DNA, the CDR3 is TGTGCCAGCACCCTCCGGGACAGCCCCTCTGGGGCCAACGTCCTGACTTTC. It translates to CASTLRDSPSGANVLTF.

The chain joins TRBV6-1 to TRBJ2-1; 9 bases agree with TRBD1. V shed 5 bases, J shed 1 base, and the junction held 3 bases outside the gene matches. From germline, CDR1 is MNHNS and CDR2 SASEGT. The length of the CDR3 is 15 residues. The DNA for the CDR3 is TGTGCCAGCAGTCGACAGGGGGTGTCCTACAATGAGCAGTTCTTC. Its protein is CASSRQGVSYNEQFF.

The rearrangement joins TRBV15 to TRBJ2-3; TRBD1 is a possible D gene (5 bases). The germline gives CDR1 LNHNV, CDR2 YYDKDF (reference sequence). The CDR3 spans 14 residues. Trimming left V 0 bases short and J 5 bases short, with 9 bases between. The CDR3 spells CATSRDWGGDTQYF. CDR3 DNA: TGTGCCACCAGCAGAGATTGGGGCGGAGATACGCAGTATTTT.

This chain links TRBV7-9 with TRBJ2-3, with 13 positions matching TRBD2. Germline V gives CDR1 SEHNR, CDR2 FQNEAQ (reference sequence). This CDR3 has 16 residues. The ends lost 6 bases at V and 9 bases at J; junction bases unmatched: 12. In nucleotides, the CDR3 is TGTGCCAGCAGACAGGGACTAGCGGGGCGGGGGGACACGCAGTATTTT. Protein sequence: CASRQGLAGRGDTQYF.